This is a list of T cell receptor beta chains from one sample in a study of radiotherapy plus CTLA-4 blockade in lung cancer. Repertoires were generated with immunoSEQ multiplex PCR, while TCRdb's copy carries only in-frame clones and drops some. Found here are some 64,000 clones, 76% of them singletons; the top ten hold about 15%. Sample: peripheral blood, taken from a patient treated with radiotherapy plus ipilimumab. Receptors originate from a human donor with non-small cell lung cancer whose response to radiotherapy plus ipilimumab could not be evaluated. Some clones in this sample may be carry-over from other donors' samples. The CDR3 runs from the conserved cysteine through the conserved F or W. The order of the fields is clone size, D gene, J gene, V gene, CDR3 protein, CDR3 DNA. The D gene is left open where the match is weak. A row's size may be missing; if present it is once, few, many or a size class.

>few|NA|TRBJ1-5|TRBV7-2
CASSWSGGWDQPQHF
TGTGCCAGCAGCTGGTCCGGGGGTTGGGATCAGCCCCAGCATTTT
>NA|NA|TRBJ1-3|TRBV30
CAWSVSRLHSGNTIYF
TGTGCCTGGAGTGTCTCCAGGCTGCACTCTGGAAACACCATATATTTT
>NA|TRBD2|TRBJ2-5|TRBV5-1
CASSSRLAGGKETQYF
TGCGCCAGCAGCTCCCGACTAGCGGGGGGTAAGGAGACCCAGTACTTC
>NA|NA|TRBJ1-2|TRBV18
CASSEGADYGYTF
TGTGCCAGCTCAGAAGGGGCAGACTATGGCTACACCTTC
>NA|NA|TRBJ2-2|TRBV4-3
CASSPRLALNTGELFF
TGCGCCAGCAGCCCGCGGCTAGCCTTGAACACCGGGGAGCTGTTTTTT
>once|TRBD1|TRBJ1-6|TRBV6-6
CASSYLRTGLNSPLHF
TGTGCCAGCAGTTACCTCAGGACAGGCTTAAATTCACCCCTCCACTTT
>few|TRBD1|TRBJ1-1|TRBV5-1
CASSFDRGGTEAFF
TGCGCCAGCAGCTTCGACAGGGGGGGAACTGAAGCTTTCTTT
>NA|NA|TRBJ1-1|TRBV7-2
CASTAREKMEAFF
TGTGCCAGCACCGCCCGGGAAAAAATGGAAGCTTTCTTT
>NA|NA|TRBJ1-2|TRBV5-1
CASSPTGPEIYGYTF
TGCGCCAGCAGCCCTACAGGGCCGGAAATCTATGGCTACACCTTC
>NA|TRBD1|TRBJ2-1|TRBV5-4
CASSGGIGQGLGYNEQFF
TGTGCCAGCAGCGGGGGGATAGGACAGGGGTTAGGCTACAATGAGCAGTTCTTC
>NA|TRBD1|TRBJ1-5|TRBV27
CASRGQQVNQPQHF
TGTGCCAGCAGGGGACAGCAGGTAAATCAGCCCCAGCATTTT
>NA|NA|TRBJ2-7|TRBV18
CASSPGLTSYEQYF
TGTGCCAGCTCACCGGGACTCACCTCCTACGAGCAGTACTTC
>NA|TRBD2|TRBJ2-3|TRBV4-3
CASSQGLGSGGPSTDTQYF
TGCGCCAGCAGCCAAGGGCTAGGTAGCGGGGGCCCGAGCACAGATACGCAGTATTTT
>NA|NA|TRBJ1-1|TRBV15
CATSRDRAIRHEAFF
TGTGCCACCAGCAGAGACAGGGCGATCAGGCATGAAGCTTTCTTT
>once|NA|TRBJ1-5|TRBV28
CASSLRLQSNQPQHF
TGTGCCAGCAGTTTAAGGTTACAGAGCAATCAGCCCCAGCATTTT
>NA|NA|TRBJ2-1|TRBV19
CASSITSGENEQFF
TGTGCCAGTAGTATCACCTCGGGAGAGAATGAGCAGTTCTTC
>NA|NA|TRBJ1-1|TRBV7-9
CASSLLGGTTEAFF
TGTGCCAGCAGCTTATTAGGAGGAACTACTGAAGCTTTCTTT
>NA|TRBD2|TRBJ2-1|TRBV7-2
CASSVSGSSYNEQFF
TGTGCCAGCAGCGTTAGCGGGAGCTCCTACAATGAGCAGTTCTTC
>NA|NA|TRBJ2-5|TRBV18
CASSPPSGGETQYF
TGTGCCAGCTCACCACCGAGCGGTGGCGAGACCCAGTACTTC
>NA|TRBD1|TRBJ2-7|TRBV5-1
CASSRDRWADEQYF
TGCGCCAGCAGCCGGGACAGGTGGGCTGACGAGCAGTACTTC
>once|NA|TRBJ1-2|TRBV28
CASSSPDTNYGYTF
TGTGCCAGCAGTTCCCCCGACACTAACTATGGCTACACCTTC
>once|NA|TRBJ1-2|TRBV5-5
CASRPTGLSYGYTF
TGTGCCAGCAGGCCGACAGGCCTAAGCTATGGCTACACCTTC
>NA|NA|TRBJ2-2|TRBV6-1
CASQGLTGELFF
TGTGCCAGCCAGGGTCTCACCGGGGAGCTGTTTTTT